One sample yielded the 12 T cell receptor beta chains listed below, sequenced in a study of T cells after yellow fever vaccination (dated by TCRdb to between 2018 and 2021). Receptors were amplified or captured by 5' RACE. The instrument was an Illumina HiSeq 2500. TCRdb reprocessing: public reads trimmed at Q25 with fastp, clones called with MiXCR, in-frame beta chains kept. One record per CDR3 amino acid sequence lists the most common genes and DNA. This sample lists just under 600,000 distinct CDR3 sequences; approximately 15% were detected once. The top ten clonotypes cover more than 13% of the sample. Read against the paper, the sample's treatment or condition label means: live attenuated yellow fever vaccine strain. The material sequenced was PBMCs, taken on the day of the yellow fever booster vaccination. The receptors were gathered from a man younger than 40 who received the YFV17D yellow fever vaccine.

This clonotype was detected a few times. The chain carries TRBV6-2 or TRBV6-3 and TRBJ2-1; 7 bases align to TRBD2. This CDR3 is 16 amino acids long. CDR1 and CDR2 (germline): MNHEY, SVGEGT. Trimming took 6 bases from V and 0 from J; bases not matched to a gene: 8. The CDR3 coding sequence is TGTGCCAGCAGAACAACGGGAGGAAGCTCCTACAATGAGCAGTTCTTC. Translated: CASRTTGGSSYNEQFF.

V is TRBV7-6 and J is TRBJ1-2; D is perhaps TRBD1 (5 bases). Germline lookup yields CDR1 SGHVS and CDR2 FNYEAQ. V lost 4 bases, J lost 5 bases, and 17 bases lay in between. The CDR3 runs 15 residues. CDR3 region: CASSSLDSVGYGYTF. CDR3 nucleotide sequence: TGTGCCAGCAGCTCCCTCGACAGTGTGGGTTATGGCTACACCTTC.

Many counts were recorded for this clonotype. The CDR3 DNA sequence: TGTGCCAGCAGCTTCGGGAGTCGAGGTGGCTACACCTTC. The encoded protein is CASSFGSRGGYTF. The chain carries TRBV5-6 and TRBJ1-2; no reliable D call. CDR1 SGHDT and CDR2 YYEEEE come from the germline V gene. The CDR3 runs to 13 residues. Between the trimmed V and J ends, which lost 2 bases and 7 bases, there was a span of 12 bases.

This clonotype was counted only a few times. The rearrangement joins TRBV20-1 to TRBJ2-1, with 7 positions matching TRBD1. The length of the CDR3 is 13 residues. Losses at the gene ends were 5 bases for V and 9 bases for J; bases not matched to a gene: 10. Germline-derived CDR1 and CDR2 are DFQATT and SNEGSKA (reference sequence). The CDR3 is CSASLRGPGEQFF. The DNA for the CDR3 is TGCAGTGCTTCCCTGAGGGGGCCAGGTGAGCAGTTCTTC.

This clonotype was seen more than once but under ten times. The chain couples TRBV9 to TRBJ2-2, with D possibly TRBD1 on 5 matching bases. In germline, CDR1 is SGDLS, CDR2 YYNGEE. The CDR3 loop spans 15 amino acids. V lost 0 bases and J lost 5, with 11 bases in between. The CDR3 DNA sequence: TGTGCCAGCAGCGTAGAAGGGGATGGGACCGGGGAGCTGTTTTTT. It is translated as CASSVEGDGTGELFF.

The rearrangement joins TRBV27 to TRBJ2-3, with 11 bases identical to TRBD2. The germline V gene encodes CDR1 MNHEY and CDR2 SMNVEV (reference sequence). CDR3 length: 18 amino acids. The V segment lost 5 bases and the J segment 0 bases; nucleotides outside the gene matches: 10. The CDR3 coding sequence is TGTGCCAGCAGTATCACCTCTAGCGGGAGGAGTAGCACAGATACGCAGTATTTT. This codes for CASSITSSGRSSTDTQYF.

The rearrangement joins TRBV7-2 to TRBJ2-7, with 9 bases matching TRBD1. Germline assignment: CDR1 SGHTA and CDR2 FQGNSA. After removal of 4 bases from V and 6 bases from J, the junction contained 7 bases not matched to a gene. This CDR3 spans 14 amino acids. CDR3 sequence (DNA): TGTGCCAGCAGCTCCGGGACAGGGTGGCGCGAGCAGTACTTC. Residues: CASSSGTGWREQYF.

This clonotype was detected only a few times. The chain links TRBV5-5 to TRBJ2-7; D may be TRBD1 or TRBD2 (5 bases each). CDR3 length equals 13 residues. Looked up from germline, CDR1 is SGHKS and CDR2 is YYEKEE (reference sequence). Trimming pared 6 bases from V and 4 bases from J, leaving 14 bases between. CDR3 residues: CASMPGTEYEQYF. In DNA, the CDR3 is TGTGCCAGCATGCCCGGGACGGAGTACGAGCAGTACTTC.

This clonotype was recorded many times. This rearrangement joins TRBV5-8 to TRBJ1-2; no firm D call. CDR1 is SGHTS, CDR2 YDEGEE, per germline. The V end lost 7 bases, the J end lost 7 bases, and 17 bases lay between the germline ends. The CDR3 contains 13 residues. The CDR3 is CASGLLGGTGYTF. In DNA form, the CDR3 reads TGTGCCAGCGGACTCTTGGGTGGTACTGGCTACACCTTC.

V usage is TRBV7-2 and J usage is TRBJ2-3; D is undetermined. The CDR3 extends over 14 amino acids. The V end was cut by 3 bases, the J end by 5 bases, with 12 bases between. CDR1 and CDR2 from the germline V gene are SGHTA and FQGNSA. The CDR3 DNA follows: TGTGCCAGCAGCTTCCCTATGCACAGAGATACGCAGTATTTT. It codes for CASSFPMHRDTQYF.

In this sample, this clonotype turned up a few times. CDR3 sequence (DNA): TGCAGTGCTAGCCCTAGCGGGACCGGTCCTCCCTACGAGCAGTACTTC. It codes for CSASPSGTGPPYEQYF. V and J are TRBV20-1 and TRBJ2-7, with TRBD2 matching 9 bases. Germline values: CDR1 DFQATT, CDR2 SNEGSKA (reference sequence). Trimming took 3 bases from V and 2 from J; bases not matched to a gene: 11. This CDR3 is built from 16 residues.

This chain joins TRBV29-1 and TRBJ2-2; no firm D call. Trimming took off 5 bases at V and 1 base at J, with 11 bases between the two ends. Germline CDR1 and CDR2: SQVTM and ANQGSEA. This CDR3 contains 14 residues. CDR3 bases: TGCAGCGTTCGACGAGACCTGAACACCGGGGAGCTGTTTTTT. Protein sequence: CSVRRDLNTGELFF.